The present T cell receptor (beta chain) was sequenced within a study of Ad26.COV2.S vaccination and SARS-CoV-2 variants. V trimming: 5 bases; J trimming: 9 bases; junction bases outside the gene matches: 8. CDR3 size: 15 residues. Germline V CDR1 and CDR2: SGHTA, FQGTGA. Treatment denoted: about 20 received Ad26.COV2.S at low or high dose, single or two shots; about 5 received placebo; per-sample allocation not given. Specimens were obtained on day 63 following the first vaccine or placebo injection. Using immunoSEQ multiplex PCR, the repertoire was profiled, and TCRdb retains in-frame clones only, with some absent. The sample has 360,000 or so clones, roughly 84% seen once; the top ten hold more than 3%.

The source of this sequence is a person aged 18-60 years who received the Ad26.COV2.S COVID-19 vaccine or a placebo. The chain has TRBV7-3 and TRBJ2-1; 12 bases line up with TRBD1. This specimen consisted of peripheral blood, obtained in a trial of Ad26.COV2.S vaccine versus placebo. CDR3 loop: CASSNPGQGAIEQFF. In DNA form, the CDR3 reads TGTGCCAGCAGCAATCCGGGACAGGGGGCAATTGAGCAGTTCTTC.